These 18 T cell receptor beta chains were sequenced from one sample in a study of T cell responses to AZD1222 COVID-19 vaccine. TCRdb's copy holds only in-frame clones and misses some; the assay was immunoSEQ multiplex PCR. The profile shows roughly 100,000 clones, around 87% of them singletons. Here the sequenced sample was peripheral blood, taken on day 0 of AZD1222 vaccination. These receptors were taken from an adult in good health.

This chain connects TRBV5-1 to TRBJ2-5; D call uncertain. V was clipped by 4 bases and J by 4 bases, with 11 bases between them. The CDR3 has 13 amino acids. Germline loops: CDR1 SGHRS, CDR2 YFSETQ. CDR3 amino acids: CASSPRWGETQYF. The CDR3 coding sequence is TGCGCCAGCAGCCCTCGCTGGGGAGAGACCCAGTACTTC. Together with reference TRBV5-1 and TRBJ2-5, the CDR3 gives the full variable domain: KAGVTQTPRYLIKTRGQQVTLSCSPISGHRSVSWYQQTPGQGLQFLFEYFSETQRNKGNFPGRFSGRQFSNSRSEMNVSTLELGDSALYLCASSPRWGETQYFGPGTRLLVL.

The chain links TRBV9 to TRBJ1-1; a possible D gene is TRBD1 (5 bases). V was cut by 0 bases and J by 11 bases, with 14 bases left in between. The CDR3 is 13 amino acids. The germline V gene has CDR1 SGDLS and CDR2 YYNGEE. As DNA, the CDR3 is TGTGCCAGCAGCGTAGAGGGAGACAGATGGGCTTTCTTT. Its translation is CASSVEGDRWAFF. Looking up the rest from reference TRBV9 and TRBJ1-1 gives the full variable domain: DSGVTQTPKHLITATGQRVTLRCSPRSGDLSVYWYQQSLDQGLQFLIQYYNGEERAKGNILERFSAQQFPDLHSELNLSSLELGDSALYFCASSVEGDRWAFFGQGTRLTVV.

CDR3 bases: TGTGCCAGTAGTATAGGTGACACGGGATGGACTGAAGCTTTCTTT. Amino acid sequence: CASSIGDTGWTEAFF. The rearrangement links TRBV19 to TRBJ1-1; no reliable D call. V was trimmed by 1 base and J by 5 bases, leaving 14 bases between them. There are 15 residues in the CDR3. Germline CDR1 and CDR2: LNHDA and SQIVND (reference sequence).

V gene TRBV5-6 combines with J gene TRBJ1-1, with D unresolved. The CDR3 is made up of 12 amino acids. Germline loops: CDR1 SGHDT, CDR2 YYEEEE. Between the trimmed V and J ends, which lost 3 bases and 6 bases, there was a span of 9 bases. CDR3 DNA sequence: TGTGCCAGCAGCTCCCCAAATTCTGAAGCTTTCTTT. The encoded protein is CASSSPNSEAFF.

The chain joins TRBV5-4 to TRBJ1-6; tentatively, D is TRBD1 (5 bases). Trimming stripped 4 bases from V and 2 bases from J, with 16 bases between. The CDR3 runs 17 residues. From germline, CDR1 is SGHNT and CDR2 YYREEE (reference sequence). Here the CDR3 DNA reads TGTGCCAGCAGCCGAGGAACGGGACTCGCCTATAATTCACCCCTCCACTTT. Translated, it gives CASSRGTGLAYNSPLHF.

The genes are TRBV2 and TRBJ1-2, with D perhaps matching TRBD1 (5 bases). The CDR3 runs 13 residues. Trimming pared 6 bases from V and 4 bases from J, leaving 12 bases between. Germline V gene data show CDR1 as SNHLY and CDR2 as FYNNEI. CDR3 sequence: CASRGETGYGYTF. Here the CDR3 DNA reads TGTGCCAGCAGGGGGGAGACGGGCTATGGCTACACCTTC.

This chain uses TRBV3-1 (or the pseudogene TRBV3-2) with TRBJ2-7, with D uncertain. Trimming took 4 bases from V and 3 from J, leaving 13 bases between them. CDR3 length: 14 residues. Germline assignment: CDR1 LGHDT and CDR2 YNNKEL (reference sequence). The CDR3 region is CASSPYLGYYEQYF. CDR3 bases: TGTGCCAGCAGCCCCTACCTAGGGTACTACGAGCAGTACTTC.

The CDR3 DNA reads TGCAGCGTTGCAGGCGGGGATTACACTGAAGCTTTCTTT. Translating gives CSVAGGDYTEAFF. The chain is built from TRBV29-1 and TRBJ1-1; D uncertain. Germline CDR1 and CDR2: SQVTM and ANQGSEA. This CDR3 spans 13 amino acids. V lost 4 bases, J lost 3 bases, and 12 bases lay in between.

The chain uses TRBV5-1 and TRBJ1-1, with TRBD1 matching 8 bases. This CDR3 region has 13 residues. V lost 4 bases, J lost 10 bases, and 9 bases stayed unmatched. The germline CDR1 and CDR2 sequences are SGHRS and YFSETQ. The CDR3 coding sequence is TGCGCCAGCAGCATAGGACAGGGTGTAGGAGCTTTCTTT. This encodes CASSIGQGVGAFF.

The chain joins TRBV25-1 to TRBJ2-7, with D perhaps matching TRBD1 (5 bases). This CDR3 contains 15 residues. The V gene lost 1 base and the J gene lost 2 bases, with 12 bases spanning the gap. Germline assignment: CDR1 MGHDK and CDR2 SYGVNS. Here the CDR3 DNA reads TGTGCCAGCAGTGAATCGACAGTAAGACCCTACGAGCAGTACTTC. Translating gives CASSESTVRPYEQYF.

The chain employs TRBV7-9 and TRBJ1-2, with D unresolved. Germline lookup yields CDR1 SEHNR and CDR2 FQNEAQ (reference sequence). The CDR3 loop spans 14 amino acids. The V gene lost 0 bases and the J gene lost 8 bases, with 13 bases spanning the gap. In nucleotides, the CDR3 is TGTGCCAGCAGCTTAGCGCTACCGGAGGACGGCTACACCTTC. Its protein product is CASSLALPEDGYTF.

The chain carries TRBV5-1 and TRBJ2-4; the match to TRBD1 covers 7 bases. The germline V gene encodes CDR1 SGHRS and CDR2 YFSETQ. The V segment lost 3 bases and the J segment 0 bases; nucleotides outside the gene matches: 9. This CDR3 is 17 amino acids long. CDR3 sequence: CASSYGDRQLAKNIQYF. The CDR3 bases are TGCGCCAGCAGCTACGGGGACAGACAACTAGCCAAAAACATTCAGTACTTC.

V and J are TRBV7-8 and TRBJ1-1, with a weak D call TRBD1 (6 bases). The V gene lost 3 bases and the J gene lost 0 bases, with 8 bases spanning the gap. CDR1 is SGHVS, CDR2 FQNEAQ, per germline. The CDR3 contains 14 residues. The CDR3 DNA reads as TGTGCCAGCAGCTTGGCAGGGGTGAACACTGAAGCTTTCTTT. Translation: CASSLAGVNTEAFF.

V is TRBV7-9 and J is TRBJ2-3; 12 bases are a match to TRBD2. The V segment lost 5 bases and the J segment 3 bases; nucleotides outside the gene matches: 9. The CDR3 totals 17 residues. Germline V gene sequence: CDR1 SEHNR, CDR2 FQNEAQ (reference sequence). CDR3 residues: CASSPKLGLAGTDTQYF. CDR3 bases: TGTGCCAGCAGCCCCAAATTAGGACTAGCGGGGACAGATACGCAGTATTTT.

This clone was recorded a few times. This sequence joins TRBV12-3 or TRBV12-4 and TRBJ1-1; D is undetermined. Trimming removed 3 bases from V and 4 bases from J, with 3 bases in between. CDR3 size: 11 residues. The CDR3 region has the DNA TGTGCCAGCAGTTTGGGCACTGAAGCTTTCTTT. This sequence encodes CASSLGTEAFF.

Remarks on this clone: The sample carries other DNA sequences with the same CDR3. CDR3 in amino acids: CASSEQGGSNQPQHF. The CDR3 coding sequence is TGTGCCAGCAGTGAACAAGGTGGGAGCAATCAGCCCCAGCATTTT. This chain connects TRBV6-1 to TRBJ1-5; no firm D call. This CDR3 has 15 residues. V lost 2 bases and J lost 1, with 9 bases in between. The V gene's germline CDR1 is MNHNS and CDR2 SASEGT.

J is TRBJ2-7 and V is TRBV5-1; TRBD2 aligns across 8 bases. The germline CDR1 and CDR2 sequences are SGHRS and YFSETQ. J gave up 7 bases and V 4 bases, and 10 bases lay outside the gene matches. This CDR3 has 14 residues. The CDR3 region is CASSIAGKAGEQYF. CDR3 DNA: TGCGCCAGCAGCATAGCGGGAAAAGCGGGGGAGCAGTACTTC.

The chain couples TRBV21-1 to TRBJ1-6; the table's D call of TRBD1 was not tested on the DNA. TRBV21-1 is annotated as a pseudogene. The CDR3 runs to 11 residues. The CDR3: CASDRNSPLHF. The CDR3 DNA sequence: TGTGCCAGCGACAGGAATTCACCCCTCCACTTT.